This is a list of T cell receptor beta chains from one sample in a study of OX40 agonist ivuxolimab in advanced cancers. The repertoire was sequenced with immunoSEQ multiplex PCR; TCRdb's copy has only in-frame clones and lacks some. This table holds some 9,500 clones, approximately 88% found once. Sequenced here: CD4+ or CD8+ T cells sorted from blood, sampled in a trial of the OX40 agonist ivuxolimab. All receptors derive from an adult with an advanced solid tumor such as melanoma, head and neck, liver or kidney cancer. Both conserved end residues are part of each CDR3. A D gene is named only where the DNA matches it firmly. Not all rows give a size; the values are once, few, many and, for expanded clones, a class.

j_gene | v_gene | abundance | d_gene | CDR3aa | CDR3nt
TRBJ2-3 | TRBV2 | once | TRBD2 | CASRLAGSTDTQYF | TGTGCCAGCCGACTAGCGGGAAGCACAGATACGCAGTATTTT
TRBJ1-6 | TRBV2 | - | TRBD1 | CASSGRDRDSPLHF | TGTGCCAGCAGTGGCAGAGACAGGGATTCACCCCTCCACTTT
TRBJ2-1 | TRBV5-1 | - | TRBD2 | CASSSSGRSEQFF | TGCGCCAGCAGCTCGAGCGGGAGATCTGAGCAGTTCTTC
TRBJ1-4 | TRBV7-9 | - | - | CASSRQGSGEKLFF | TGTGCCAGCAGCCGCCAGGGGTCCGGAGAAAAACTGTTTTTT
TRBJ1-6 | TRBV6-1 | once | - | CASSGGQPRGSYNSPLHF | TGTGCCAGCAGTGGAGGACAGCCGAGGGGCTCCTATAATTCACCCCTCCACTTT
TRBJ1-6 | TRBV6-5 | - | - | CASSYEQQASVSPLHF | TGTGCCAGCAGTTACGAGCAACAGGCGTCCGTTTCACCCCTCCACTTT
TRBJ1-2 | TRBV5-4 | - | TRBD1 | CASSPDRSYGYTF | TGTGCCAGCAGCCCGGACAGGTCTTATGGCTACACCTTC
TRBJ2-3 | TRBV14 | - | TRBD2 | CASSRGHSGREEQDTQYF | TGTGCCAGCAGCCGGGGCCATTCGGGGCGGGAGGAGCAAGATACGCAGTATTTT
TRBJ1-2 | TRBV19 | - | - | CASSMMTANYGYTF | TGTGCCAGTAGTATGATGACAGCCAACTATGGCTACACCTTC
TRBJ2-3 | TRBV5-1 | - | - | CASSLGGATDTQYF | TGCGCCAGCAGCTTGGGAGGGGCCACAGATACGCAGTATTTT
TRBJ2-7 | TRBV6-5 | - | TRBD2 | CASRRTSLLSEQYF | TGTGCCAGCAGACGGACTAGCCTCCTTTCCGAGCAGTACTTC
TRBJ1-4 | TRBV4-2 | - | - | CASSHRDTNEKLFF | TGTGCCAGCAGCCACCGGGACACCAATGAAAAACTGTTTTTT
TRBJ2-5 | TRBV7-3 | - | TRBD1 | CASSFDRGETQYF | TGTGCCAGCAGCTTTGACAGGGGAGAGACCCAGTACTTC
TRBJ1-5 | TRBV6-1 | few | TRBD1 | CASSERGQRNQPQHF | TGTGCCAGCAGTGAAAGGGGACAGAGGAATCAGCCCCAGCATTTT
TRBJ2-1 | TRBV28 | - | - | CASKTGVNEQFF | TGTGCCAGCAAGACAGGTGTAAATGAGCAGTTCTTC
TRBJ1-5 | TRBV7-8 | - | - | CASSSKATGRLNNQPQHF | TGTGCCAGCAGCTCGAAAGCCACCGGGCGATTGAACAATCAGCCCCAGCATTTT
TRBJ2-4 | TRBV19 | - | - | CASSTGLAKNIQYF | TGTGCCAGTAGTACAGGGTTAGCCAAAAACATTCAGTACTTC
TRBJ2-2 | TRBV28 | - | TRBD1 | CASSLDRGMDTGELFF | TGTGCCAGCAGTTTAGACAGGGGAATGGACACCGGGGAGCTGTTTTTT
TRBJ2-5 | TRBV29-1 | - | TRBD1 | CSADRETTTETQYF | TGCAGCGCCGACAGGGAGACAACAACTGAGACCCAGTACTTC
TRBJ2-1 | TRBV6-1 | - | - | CASSEVSDNEQFF | TGTGCCAGCAGTGAAGTATCCGACAATGAGCAGTTCTTC
TRBJ1-4 | TRBV4-1 | - | - | CASRHNSGTVWGTNEKLFF | TGCGCCAGCAGACACAACTCCGGGACGGTCTGGGGGACTAATGAAAAACTGTTTTTT
TRBJ2-5 | TRBV5-1 | - | TRBD2 | CASSLGFMSGASGPQETQYF | TGCGCCAGCAGCTTGGGTTTTATGTCTGGGGCTAGCGGACCTCAAGAGACCCAGTACTTC
TRBJ1-2 | TRBV5-4 | - | - | CASSSAGADYGYTF | TGTGCCAGCAGCTCCGCCGGGGCGGACTATGGCTACACCTTC
TRBJ2-3 | TRBV5-4 | - | TRBD1 | CASSLDPDRSTDTQYF | TGTGCCAGCAGCTTGGATCCGGACAGGAGCACAGATACGCAGTATTTT
TRBJ1-5 | TRBV19 | - | - | CASSIARNQPQHF | TGTGCCAGTAGTATAGCCAGAAATCAGCCCCAGCATTTT
TRBJ2-6 | TRBV18 | - | TRBD1 | CASSLGQGNSGANVLTF | TGTGCCAGCTCACTCGGACAGGGGAACTCTGGGGCCAACGTCCTGACTTTC
TRBJ2-1 | TRBV9 | once | - | CASSVEGVEAGSTYNEQFF | TGTGCCAGCAGCGTAGAGGGGGTGGAGGCGGGGAGCACCTACAATGAGCAGTTCTTC
TRBJ2-1 | TRBV9 | - | - | CAFPRSPRGYNEQFF | TGTGCCTTCCCCCGAAGCCCCCGGGGCTACAATGAGCAGTTCTTC
TRBJ1-2 | TRBV10-3 | - | TRBD1 | CAISEQAGTGNGYTF | TGTGCCATCAGTGAGCAAGCCGGGACAGGGAATGGCTACACCTTC
TRBJ1-6 | TRBV6-1 | - | TRBD1 | CASSEGTGYGTYNSPLHF | TGTGCCAGCAGTGAGGGGACAGGGTATGGGACCTATAATTCACCCCTCCACTTT
TRBJ2-1 | TRBV10-3 | - | - | CAISESSTRQFF | TGTGCCATCAGTGAGTCTTCTACTAGACAGTTCTTC
TRBJ2-2 | TRBV5-4 | - | - | CASSLGRLTNTGELFF | TGTGCCAGCAGCTTGGGAAGACTAACGAACACCGGGGAGCTGTTTTTT
TRBJ2-2 | TRBV30 | - | TRBD2 | CAWARGTRMDTGELFF | TGTGCCTGGGCGAGAGGGACTAGGATGGACACCGGGGAGCTGTTTTTT
TRBJ2-3 | TRBV28 | - | TRBD1 | CASRDRDTDTQYF | TGTGCCAGCCGGGACAGGGATACAGATACGCAGTATTTT
TRBJ1-3 | TRBV5-6 | - | TRBD1 | CASSAGQATIYF | TGTGCCAGCAGCGCGGGACAGGCCACCATATATTTT
TRBJ1-1 | TRBV19 | - | - | CASSIVGEQMNTKAFF | TGTGCCAGTAGTATCGTGGGGGAACAGATGAACACTAAAGCTTTCTTT